This TCR beta chain was sequenced during a study of blood T cell repertoires in COVID-19 (dated by TCRdb to 2018 to 2021). About the investigation overall: Samples from collaborators originated in the United States, Italy and Spain and spanned both the acute and convalescent phases of COVID-19. The prospective study material was composed of cDNA or gDNA derived from T cells, B-cell-depleted T cells, or PBMCs. Deeply sampled blood TCRbeta repertoires from subjects exposed to, actively infected with, or recovered from COVID-19 were included in the dataset. The repertoires were made available in a free public database intended to serve as a resource for research on the immune response to SARS-CoV-2. Samples were obtained from the ongoing ImmuneRACE study (first 160 participants) and from 1,200 or so subjects provided by 6 global collaborators. The sample metadata nearly always contained a de-identified subject ID, COVID-19 status, age in years and sex. HLA class I and class II types, where available, came from metadata supplied by the sample provider rather than from assay-based typing. Results and caveats for the whole study, not just this receptor: How much clinical and demographic metadata was included differed by source and by participant, and the metadata was provided uncurated.

The junction carries 17 bases between V and J, which are trimmed by 5 bases and 0 bases respectively. CDR1 and CDR2 are read off the germline V gene (reference sequence) as LNHNV and YYDKDF. The CDR3 holds 16 amino acids from the cysteine to the phenylalanine. Only the CDR3 part of the read is kept: 48 bases, read in frame from the first base. Only one count was recorded for this clone. The specificity of this receptor is unknown. Base qualities are not recorded, but no much larger clone differs from it by a single base. The immunoSEQ Assay, a bias-controlled multiplex PCR, was used to amplify TCRbeta CDR3 regions from genomic DNA. The authors' analysis ran thus. The number of nucleated cells in each sample was estimated from the amplification of reference gene primers within the assay. To quantify the absolute abundance of each unique TCRbeta CDR3 rearrangement, sequence reads were collapsed and filtered. For each sample, productive Simpson clonality was calculated as the square root of Simpson's diversity index over productive rearrangements. The immuneACCESS repertoire file appears here via TCRdb, limited to in-frame rearrangements. These files lack a portion of the clones; in checked studies, under half of the deficit traces to unresolved V genes, and the cause of the others is not known. V, J and clone size are taken as reported in that table, and D and trimming were inferred from the DNA itself. The sample has some 180,000 clones on record, approximately 87% of them singletons. The ten largest clones take up less than 25% of the sample.

Whole blood was collected in K2EDTA tubes by collaborating institutions according to the institutions' own protocols. For TCRbeta analysis, collaborators shipped samples in one of three forms: frozen whole blood, isolated PBMCs, or DNA extracted from either of those sample types. The sequence came from a man aged 65 to 85 with active or convalescent COVID-19. The chain links TRBV15 with TRBJ2-7; a tentative D call is TRBD2 (6 bases match). Input material: peripheral blood. In nucleotide form, the sequence is TGTGCCACCAGCTCACGACTGGTAGCGGTCTCCTACGAGCAGTACTTC. The resulting protein is CATSSRLVAVSYEQYF.